This passage covers 28 T cell receptor beta chains from one sample sequenced in a study of regulatory T cells in long-lasting Graves disease. Construction of the TCR beta libraries employed iRepertoire HTBI primers in conjunction with Arm-PCR of CDR3 regions. Each CDR3 protein is one row after TCRdb ran MiXCR on the multiplex PCR reads. The data show 400,000 to 450,000 distinct CDR3 sequences, with around 15% seen just once and roughly 10% held by the top ten. Noted time point: newly diagnosed GD, antithyroid drugs for less than 3 months. The TCR library used RNA extracted from PBMCs. These data are also associated with another study on T cells in Graves' hyperthyroidism and ophthalmopathy.

The source was peripheral blood mononuclear cells (PBMCs), collected at new diagnosis, from a patient treated with antithyroid drugs. Receptors were obtained from a woman aged 30 to 39 with Graves disease.

The J gene is TRBJ2-2, the V gene TRBV29-1; perhaps TRBD2 as D (5 bases). CDR1 and CDR2 from the germline V gene are SQVTM and ANQGSEA. The CDR3 sequence is 13 residues long. Trimming shortened V by 4 bases and J by 5 bases, and 11 bases separated the two germline ends. Here the CDR3 reads CSVANEGTGELFF. The CDR3 bases are TGCAGCGTTGCGAATGAGGGAACCGGGGAGCTGTTTTTT.

This clonotype was detected ten times or more. The gene calls are TRBV6-5 and TRBJ1-2; D remains unclear. With 4 bases removed from V and 2 bases from J, the gap between germline ends came to 14 bases. There are 15 residues in the CDR3. Germline CDR1 is MNHEY and CDR2 is SVGAGI. CDR3 amino acids: CASSWFKGSNYGYTF. CDR3 nucleotide sequence: TGTGCCAGCAGTTGGTTTAAGGGATCCAACTATGGCTACACCTTC.

The V gene is TRBV10-3, the J gene TRBJ2-1; D may correspond to TRBD1 or TRBD2 (5 bases each). CDR3 length: 17 residues. CDR1 is ENHRY, CDR2 SYGVKD, per germline. Deletions cut 3 bases from V and 7 bases from J, with 22 bases between. In DNA, the CDR3 is TGTGCCATCAGTGATGAAGAGGGGCCGGCTAGGGTGAATGAGCAGTTCTTC. Its protein is CAISDEEGPARVNEQFF.

A word on this clonotype: A clone one base away is much larger, so this may be a read error. The V gene is TRBV20-1, the J gene TRBJ1-1; TRBD1 might be the D (5 bases). The CDR3 has 13 residues. Germline V gene sequence: CDR1 DFQATT, CDR2 SNEGSKA (reference sequence). The CDR3 loop reads CSAGWGMNTEAVF. Here the CDR3 DNA reads TGCAGTGCTGGCTGGGGGATGAACACTGAAGCTGTCTTT.

This clonotype was detected many times. The J gene is TRBJ2-5, the V gene TRBV18; D is unclear. This CDR3 has 13 residues. Trimming took off 1 base at V and 2 bases at J, with 5 bases between the two ends. Germline V gene sequence: CDR1 KGHSH, CDR2 LQKENI. For the CDR3, the DNA is TGTGCCAGCTCACCACTGCGGCAAGAGACCCAGTACTTC. It encodes CASSPLRQETQYF.

This CDR3 is CASRWRSTGELFF. The CDR3 DNA sequence: TGTGCCAGCAGGTGGCGTAGTACCGGGGAGCTGTTTTTT. The chain uses TRBV6-1 and TRBJ2-2; no clear D gene. The V and J ends lost 6 bases and 5 bases respectively, with 10 bases between them. The CDR3 extends over 13 amino acids. In germline, CDR1 is MNHNS, CDR2 SASEGT.

There are many counts of this clonotype. V gene TRBV11-2 combines with J gene TRBJ1-6, with D hard to call. V lost 3 bases and J 5 bases, leaving 2 bases between the germline ends. Germline V gene data show CDR1 as SGHAT and CDR2 as FQNNGV. This CDR3 has 12 residues. This CDR3 is CASSFNNSPLHF. The CDR3 DNA reads as TGTGCCAGCAGCTTTAATAATTCACCCCTCCACTTT.

The table lists this clonotype with many counts. This chain links TRBV3-1 with TRBJ1-5; D is unresolved. Germline V gene lookup returns CDR1 LGHDT and CDR2 YNNKEL (reference sequence). The CDR3 is 14 amino acids. Deletions cut 1 base from V and 0 bases from J, with 4 bases between. The CDR3 bases are TGTGCCAGCAGCCAAGCCAGTAGCAATCAGCCCCAGCATTTT. Its protein is CASSQASSNQPQHF.

V usage is TRBV5-6 and J usage is TRBJ1-5; D might be TRBD1 (6 bases). V was clipped by 0 bases and J by 2 bases, with 15 bases between them. Per the germline V gene, CDR1 is SGHDT and CDR2 is YYEEEE. This CDR3 region has 17 residues. The CDR3 sequence: CASSLGGGAHGNQPQHF. CDR3 DNA sequence: TGTGCCAGCAGCTTGGGGGGGGGGGCTCATGGCAATCAGCCCCAGCATTTT.

This clonotype was detected ten times or more. The chain is built from TRBV7-8 and TRBJ2-3, with no clear D. CDR1 SGHVS and CDR2 FQNEAQ come from the germline V gene. The germline V and J ends were trimmed by 4 bases and 6 bases, with 20 bases remaining between them. CDR3 length equals 16 residues. The CDR3 DNA follows: TGTGCCAGCAGCTCCCCGGCGTCTCAAGGCGAGGATACGCAGTATTTT. It codes for CASSSPASQGEDTQYF.

This clonotype was counted between two and nine times. This chain links TRBV19 with TRBJ1-2, with 8 bases identical to TRBD1. The CDR3 is 16 residues long. The germline V gene has CDR1 LNHDA and CDR2 SQIVND (reference sequence). In DNA form, the CDR3 reads TGTGCAAGCACCGACAGGGGCAGAAAAGCTAACTATGGCTACACCTTC. Encoded protein: CASTDRGRKANYGYTF.

This clonotype occurred a few times. This chain joins TRBV4-1 and TRBJ2-5, with D possibly being TRBD1 or TRBD2 (5 bases each). Trimming took 5 bases from V and 5 from J, leaving 18 bases between them. Germline CDR1 MGHRA, CDR2 YSYEKL. There are 15 residues in the CDR3. DNA for the CDR3: TGCGCCAGCAGCGAAGGGTCCGGGGCTTCGGAGACCCAGTACTTC. Encoded protein: CASSEGSGASETQYF.

This clonotype came up many times. CDR3 in DNA: TGTGCCAGCAGTGAACACCCCAGGGTCAAGCAGCCCCAGCATTTT. Protein sequence: CASSEHPRVKQPQHF. The genes are TRBV2 and TRBJ1-5, with D possibly TRBD1 on 5 matching bases. Trimming left V 2 bases short and J 7 bases short, with 15 bases between. CDR1 is SNHLY, CDR2 FYNNEI, per germline. This CDR3 has 15 amino acids.

The chain employs TRBV13 and TRBJ1-1; D is uncertain. V lost 2 bases and J 4 bases, leaving 14 bases between the germline ends. CDR3 length equals 15 residues. Germline values: CDR1 PRHDT, CDR2 FYEKMQ (reference sequence). The DNA for the CDR3 is TGTGCCAGCAGCTTACTTGCACAGATGAGCACTGAAGCTTTCTTT. Translated, it gives CASSLLAQMSTEAFF.

The CDR3 region is CASSIGTGGYEQYF. CDR3 sequence (DNA): TGTGCCAGTAGTATTGGAACAGGGGGATACGAGCAGTACTTC. The chain employs TRBV19 and TRBJ2-7; TRBD1 aligns across 8 bases. Unmatched junction bases numbered 5, after V lost 3 bases and J lost 4 bases. CDR3 length: 14 residues. The germline V gene encodes CDR1 LNHDA and CDR2 SQIVND (reference sequence).

This clonotype was seen many times. The chain employs TRBV30 and TRBJ1-1; D gene uncertain. Trimming took off 0 bases at V and 2 bases at J, with 10 bases between the two ends. This CDR3 is 14 amino acids long. CDR1 GTSNPN and CDR2 SVGIG come from the germline V gene (reference sequence). CDR3 bases: TGTGCCTGGAGTGTAGGGCATCTTAACACTGAAGCTTTCTTT. Translating it yields CAWSVGHLNTEAFF. Drawing the rest from reference TRBV30 and TRBJ1-1, the complete variable domain is SQTIHQWPATLVQPVGSPLSLECTVEGTSNPNLYWYRQAAGRGLQLLFYSVGIGQISSEVPQNLSASRPQDRQFILSSKKLLLSDSGFYLCAWSVGHLNTEAFFGQGTRLTVV.

The chain combines TRBV7-8 with TRBJ2-1, with D perhaps TRBD1 (6 bases). Germline CDR1 is SGHVS and CDR2 is FQNEAQ. This CDR3 contains 14 residues. Trimming took off 1 base at V and 10 bases at J, with 14 bases between the two ends. CDR3 sequence reads: CASSLGFPGTEQFF. The DNA of the CDR3 is TGTGCCAGCAGCTTAGGCTTCCCCGGGACAGAGCAGTTCTTC.

Turning to this clonotype: A much larger clone differs from this one at a single base, so this may be a read error. V usage is TRBV11-2 and J usage is TRBJ1-1; TRBD1 matches at 9 bases. There are 13 residues in the CDR3. Germline-derived CDR1 and CDR2 are SGHAT and FQNNGV. In nucleotides, the CDR3 is TGTGCCAGCAGCTCGGACAGGGGCGCTGAAGCTCTCTTT. This sequence encodes CASSSDRGAEALF.

The chain combines TRBV7-9 with TRBJ2-4; perhaps TRBD2 as D (5 bases). CDR1 and CDR2 (germline): SEHNR, FQNEAQ (reference sequence). V was clipped by 5 bases and J by 6 bases, with 8 bases between them. This CDR3 has 12 residues. The chain's CDR3 is CASSQEGNIQYF. CDR3 bases: TGTGCCAGCAGCCAAGAGGGAAACATTCAGTACTTC.

This clonotype was counted ten times or more. The V gene is TRBV11-3, the J gene TRBJ1-1; 8 bases are shared with TRBD1. The CDR3 has 14 amino acids. Per germline, CDR1 SGHNT and CDR2 YENEEA. V shed 5 bases, J shed 7 bases, and the junction held 9 bases outside the gene matches. The CDR3 DNA sequence: TGTGCCAGCAGCCCCTCCGGGGACAGGAGTGAAGCTTTCTTT. Protein sequence: CASSPSGDRSEAFF.

This clonotype was recorded many times. The chain joins TRBV24-1 to TRBJ2-7; TRBD2 might be the D (6 bases). The CDR3 runs 14 residues. The germline gives CDR1 KGHDR, CDR2 SFDVKD. Trimming stripped 6 bases from V and 2 bases from J, with 13 bases between. CDR3 sequence reads: CATSHRDFPYEQYF. The CDR3 DNA sequence: TGTGCCACCAGTCACCGGGACTTCCCCTACGAGCAGTACTTC.

The J gene is TRBJ2-3, the V gene TRBV2, with no clear D. The CDR3 extends over 10 amino acids. Looked up from germline, CDR1 is SNHLY and CDR2 is FYNNEI. With 9 bases removed from V and 5 bases from J, the gap between germline ends came to 6 bases. In DNA, the CDR3 is TGTGCCAGTCTTCTAGATACGCAGTATTTT. This sequence encodes CASLLDTQYF.

This clonotype was observed at least ten times. J is TRBJ1-5 and V is TRBV28; D ambiguous. This CDR3 spans 12 amino acids. The germline V gene encodes CDR1 MDHEN and CDR2 SYDVKM. Between the trimmed V and J ends, which lost 6 bases and 7 bases, there was a span of 10 bases. The CDR3: CASSPRLQPQHF. In DNA form, the CDR3 reads TGTGCCAGCAGCCCCAGGCTGCAGCCCCAGCATTTT.

This clonotype was counted between two and nine times. The rearrangement uses TRBV25-1 and TRBJ2-5, with 8 bases that match TRBD1. CDR1 MGHDK and CDR2 SYGVNS come from the germline V gene. CDR3 size: 14 residues. Trimming at V came to 4 bases and at J to 2 bases, leaving 3 bases not matched to a gene. The CDR3 DNA reads TGTGCCAGCAGTGTGACAGGGGATCAAGAGACCCAGTACTTC. It is translated as CASSVTGDQETQYF.

V gene TRBV20-1 combines with J gene TRBJ2-1, with 15 nucleotides matching TRBD2. Per the germline V gene, CDR1 is DFQATT and CDR2 is SNEGSKA (reference sequence). The CDR3 consists of 15 residues. With 4 bases clipped from V and 6 bases from J, the junction kept 4 bases outside the gene matches. As DNA, the CDR3 is TGCAGTGCTATCTCGGGACTAGCGGGGGGCAATGAGCAGTTCTTC. Protein: CSAISGLAGGNEQFF.

This clonotype was counted ten times or more. The CDR3 is CAAAGQGSATNEKLFF. For the CDR3, the DNA is TGTGCGGCGGCCGGACAGGGGTCTGCAACTAATGAAAAACTGTTTTTT. The chain is built from TRBV28 and TRBJ1-4; TRBD1 aligns across 9 bases. CDR1 and CDR2 from the germline V gene are MDHEN and SYDVKM. This CDR3 spans 16 amino acids.

This clonotype has more than one count but fewer than ten. The V and J genes are TRBV6-1 and TRBJ2-7; TRBD2 agrees at 11 bases. The junction had 4 bases not matched to a gene; V was cut back by 6 bases and J by 3 bases. Germline V lookup: CDR1 MNHNS, CDR2 SASEGT. The CDR3 is 14 amino acids. The CDR3 region is CASRHSGRGYEQYF. The CDR3, as DNA: TGTGCCAGCAGACATAGCGGGAGGGGCTACGAGCAGTACTTC.

The J gene is TRBJ2-5, the V gene TRBV25-1, with D possibly being TRBD2 (6 bases). The CDR3 consists of 15 residues. Germline V gene data show CDR1 as MGHDK and CDR2 as SYGVNS. V shed 6 bases and J shed 4 bases, with 18 bases lying between them. CDR3 nucleotides: TGTGCCAGCAGGGGAGGACCTCAAGAATTAGAGACCCAGTACTTC. It specifies CASRGGPQELETQYF.